The rows below give T cell receptor beta chains drawn from one sample of a study of identical twins. TCRdb re-called the 5' RACE reads through MiXCR, storing one row per CDR3 protein. Of roughly 750,000 distinct CDR3 sequences in the sample, around 20% were seen once. The same sample was also studied in work on T cells expressing NK-cell markers.

The sequenced sample consisted of PBMCs. These receptor sequences come from a woman younger than 30 in good health. The CDR3 runs from the conserved cysteine through the conserved F or W. The order of the fields is V gene, D gene, clone size, J gene, CDR3 DNA, CDR3 protein. D genes are given only for firm matches. Size is stated for part of the rows, as once, few or many counts, or as a class when the clone is expanded.

TRBV20-1,TRBD2,many,TRBJ2-1,TGCAGTGCTAGAGATTGGGTCGGGACTAGAAATGAGCAGTTCTTC,CSARDWVGTRNEQFF
TRBV13,TRBD2,-,TRBJ2-2,TGTGCCAGCAGCGGTCGTCTAGCGGCGAACACCGGGGAGCTGTTTTTT,CASSGRLAANTGELFF
TRBV12-3/TRBV12-4,-,many,TRBJ1-4,TGTGCCAGCAGTTTAGTCCAGGGCTCGGGAAAACTGTTTTTT,CASSLVQGSGKLFF
TRBV9,-,few,TRBJ2-7,TGTGCCAGCAGCGTAGCTCTGAGCTCCTACGAGCAGTACTTC,CASSVALSSYEQYF
TRBV7-9,-,once,TRBJ2-5,TGTGCCAGCAGCTTAGAACCACTAGAGAGCCAGTACTTC,CASSLEPLESQYF
TRBV12-3/TRBV12-4,-,-,TRBJ1-4,TGTGCCAGCACCAACGAGGGTGAAAAACTGTTTTTT,CASTNEGEKLFF
TRBV20-1,-,few,TRBJ1-2,TGCAGTGCTAGAGACAGAATCACTAACTATGGCTACACCTTC,CSARDRITNYGYTF
TRBV25-1,-,-,TRBJ1-2,TGTGCCAGCAGCGTTTCTAGTCGGGGCTACACCTTC,CASSVSSRGYTF
TRBV5-1,-,-,TRBJ2-1,TGCGCCAGCAGCACGGACTTAATATACAATGAGCAGTTCTTC,CASSTDLIYNEQFF
TRBV2,-,-,TRBJ2-2,TGTGCCAGGGGAACCAGCTACGGGGAGCTGTTTTTT,CARGTSYGELFF
TRBV7-8,-,-,TRBJ2-2,TGTGCCAGCAGTTATCAGACCCGTGGGGGAGGGGAGCTGTTTTTT,CASSYQTRGGGELFF
TRBV7-8,-,-,TRBJ2-3,TGTGCCAGCAGCTTAGCGGGAGGACAGCGGAGCCGGGGCACAGATACGCAGTATTTT,CASSLAGGQRSRGTDTQYF
TRBV12-3/TRBV12-4,-,few,TRBJ2-1,TGTGCCAGCATGCGGCGTCCCGAAGGGTTGAATGAGCAGTTCTTC,CASMRRPEGLNEQFF
TRBV7-9,TRBD2,once,TRBJ2-3,TGTGCCAGCAGCTTAACGGCGGGAGGGCCGGATACGCAGTATTTT,CASSLTAGGPDTQYF
TRBV2,TRBD1,-,TRBJ2-2,TGTGCCAGCAGGGCTACAGGGGTTGCCGGGGAGCTGTTTTTT,CASRATGVAGELFF
TRBV7-7,TRBD1,-,TRBJ2-7,TGTGCCAGCAGCCTGAGGACAGGGCGCGAGCAGTACTTC,CASSLRTGREQYF
TRBV29-1,-,few,TRBJ1-1,TGCAGCGTCGGGCACGGGAACACTGAAGCTTTCTTT,CSVGHGNTEAFF
TRBV13,-,many,TRBJ1-3,TGTGCCAGCAGCTTAAGGGACCACGGAAACACCATATATTTT,CASSLRDHGNTIYF
TRBV5-1,-,few,TRBJ2-1,TGCGCCAGCAGCTTGTCTCACCTAGGGGATGAGCAGTTCTTC,CASSLSHLGDEQFF
TRBV15,-,-,TRBJ2-7,TGTGCCACCAACGAGGGGGGGTACGAGCAGTACTTC,CATNEGGYEQYF
TRBV20-1,TRBD1,-,TRBJ2-7,TGCAGTGCTCGTCGGACAGGGGGCACGACCTACGAGCAGTACTTC,CSARRTGGTTYEQYF
TRBV12-3/TRBV12-4,TRBD1,-,TRBJ2-5,TGTGCCACCTCCTGGACAGGGTTGGAGACCCAGTACTTC,CATSWTGLETQYF